This T cell receptor beta chain is drawn from a study of Tregs in tolerant kidney transplant recipients (dated by TCRdb to the late 2010s). For the wider study: TCRbeta sequencing was used in the study to identify donor-specific regulatory T cells before combined kidney and bone marrow transplantation, and the identified cells were then tracked after transplant. TCRbeta repertoire sequencing was used in 3 healthy controls to compare several methods for expanding Tregs specific for an allogeneic donor.

Its CDR3 holds 14 amino acids, cysteine through phenylalanine. Only the CDR3 part of the read is kept: 42 bases, read in frame from the first base. The V end gives up 8 bases and the J end 5 bases, leaving 9 bases in the junction not matched to a gene. Taken from the germline V gene, the CDR1 and CDR2 loops are WSHSY and SAAADI. Overall results and qualifications from the work: Expanding Tregs with activated donor B cells appeared to identify the most biologically relevant and donor-specific TCRbeta repertoire. Because the study included only a small number of patients, the results must be confirmed in larger populations and under other immunosuppression protocols. Biological reproducibility was not directly assessed, although technical replication error appeared to be minimal.

Genomic DNA was extracted from sorted cells with the QIAGEN DNeasy Blood and Tissue Kit for TCRbeta CDR3 sequencing. High-throughput TCRbeta CDR3 sequencing, including PCR amplification with bias correction and internal controls, was performed commercially through immunoSEQ. For the original study's pipeline: Unique productive TCRbeta sequences were defined by CDR3 nucleotide sequence where primers matched, and otherwise by CDR3 amino acid sequence together with Vbeta and Jbeta genes. As a correction for sorting error, sequences shared between sorted populations at a frequency ratio of 2:1 or less were discarded, and the remaining shared sequences were assigned to the higher population. Sequences were defined as donor-reactive when expanded at least 5-fold in CFSE-low cells versus unstimulated cells and present at a frequency of at least 0.01% in CFSE-low cells. Jensen-Shannon divergence, calculated on the top 100 TCRbeta sequences ranked by frequency, was used to quantify repertoire divergence. For samples with multiple sequencing runs, sorting error was corrected in each run separately before the runs were combined. This is the immuneACCESS table as TCRdb keeps it, with only in-frame sequences that have V and J called. A part of the clones is gone; compared with another copy, unresolved V genes explain less than half, and the rest is unexplained. The V and J calls and clone size are taken from that table; D and trimming were inferred from the DNA. The sample data list about 240,000 clones, and approximately 84% of these were observed just once. The top ten constitute about 0.64% of the sample.

A remark on this clone: Its antigen is still unknown. No per-base quality is available; no much larger clone lies one base away.

Unstimulated Tregs (CD4+CD25+CD127-), CD4+ non-Tregs (CD4+CD25-), CD4 and CD8 cells were FACS-sorted from thawed PBMCs. Blood from healthy controls was obtained either as purchased buffy coats or from healthy volunteers. Healthy control blood was separated into PBMCs by Ficoll density gradient and cryopreserved, and patient PBMCs were collected both before and after transplant. The material sequenced was CD4+ T cells from blood. The chain joins TRBV10-2 to TRBJ2-5; a stretch of 9 junction bases matches TRBD2. The sequence was obtained from a human donor in good health. The CDR3 region: CASCYSGRLETQYF. The sequenced DNA: TGCGCCAGCTGCTATAGCGGGAGATTGGAGACCCAGTACTTC.